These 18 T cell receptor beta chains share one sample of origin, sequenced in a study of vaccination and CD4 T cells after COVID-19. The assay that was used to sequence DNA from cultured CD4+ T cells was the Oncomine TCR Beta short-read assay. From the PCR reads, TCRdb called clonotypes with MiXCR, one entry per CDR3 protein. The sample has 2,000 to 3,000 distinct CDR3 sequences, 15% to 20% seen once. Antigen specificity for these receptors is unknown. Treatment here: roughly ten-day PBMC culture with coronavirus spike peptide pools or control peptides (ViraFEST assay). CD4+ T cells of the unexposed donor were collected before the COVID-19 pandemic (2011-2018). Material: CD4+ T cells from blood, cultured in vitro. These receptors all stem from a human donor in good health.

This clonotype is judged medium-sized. The CDR3 coding sequence is TGTGCCAGCAGCCTATATCGGACAGGGGGTGATGGCTACACCTTC. This translates into CASSLYRTGGDGYTF. This chain joins TRBV7-2 and TRBJ1-2, with 10 bases fitting TRBD1. The CDR3 totals 15 residues. Germline loops: CDR1 SGHTA, CDR2 FQGNSA. The trim removed 5 bases at V and 6 bases at J, leaving 9 bases unmatched.

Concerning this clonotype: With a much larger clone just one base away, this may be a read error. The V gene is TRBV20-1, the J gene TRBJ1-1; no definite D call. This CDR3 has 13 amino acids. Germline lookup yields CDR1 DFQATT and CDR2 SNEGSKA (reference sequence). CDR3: CSAREAGHTGAFF. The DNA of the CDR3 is TGCAGTGCTAGAGAGGCGGGTCACACTGGAGCTTTCTTT.

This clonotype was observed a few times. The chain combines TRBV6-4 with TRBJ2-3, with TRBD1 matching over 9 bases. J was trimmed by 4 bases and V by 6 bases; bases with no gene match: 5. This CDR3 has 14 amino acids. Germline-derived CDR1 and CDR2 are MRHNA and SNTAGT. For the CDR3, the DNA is TGTGCCAGCAGCGTGACAGGGGGAGCAGATACGCAGTATTTT. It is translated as CASSVTGGADTQYF.

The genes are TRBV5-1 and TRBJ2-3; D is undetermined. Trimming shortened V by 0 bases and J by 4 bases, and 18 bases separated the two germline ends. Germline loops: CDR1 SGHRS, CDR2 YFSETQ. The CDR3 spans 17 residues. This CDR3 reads CASSLGATLTGADTQYF. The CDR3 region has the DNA TGCGCCAGCAGCTTGGGGGCGACTCTAACGGGCGCAGATACGCAGTATTTT.

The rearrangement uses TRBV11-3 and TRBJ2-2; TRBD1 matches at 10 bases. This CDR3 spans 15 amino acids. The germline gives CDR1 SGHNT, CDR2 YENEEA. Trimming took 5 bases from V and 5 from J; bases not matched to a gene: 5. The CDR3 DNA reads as TGTGCCAGCAGCCCACGGACAGGGGGGACCGGGGAGCTGTTTTTT. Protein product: CASSPRTGGTGELFF.

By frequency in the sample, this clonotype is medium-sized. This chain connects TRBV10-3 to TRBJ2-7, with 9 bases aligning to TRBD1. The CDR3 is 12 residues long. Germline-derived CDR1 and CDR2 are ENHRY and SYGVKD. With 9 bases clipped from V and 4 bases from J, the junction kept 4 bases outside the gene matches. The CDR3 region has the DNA TGTGCCATAGGGGACAGGGTATACGAGCAGTACTTC. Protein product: CAIGDRVYEQYF.

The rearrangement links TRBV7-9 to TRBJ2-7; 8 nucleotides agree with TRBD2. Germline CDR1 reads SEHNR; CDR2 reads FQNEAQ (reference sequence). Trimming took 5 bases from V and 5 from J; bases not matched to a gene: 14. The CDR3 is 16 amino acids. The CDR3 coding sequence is TGTGCCAGCAGCCGCTTCGTGGCGGGAGGCATCGACGAGCAGTACTTC. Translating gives CASSRFVAGGIDEQYF.

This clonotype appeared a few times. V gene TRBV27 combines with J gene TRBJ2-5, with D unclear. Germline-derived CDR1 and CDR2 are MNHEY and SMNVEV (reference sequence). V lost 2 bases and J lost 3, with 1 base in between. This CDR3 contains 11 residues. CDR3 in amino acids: CASSLKETQYF. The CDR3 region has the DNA TGTGCCAGCAGTTTAAAAGAGACCCAGTACTTC.

In nucleotides, the CDR3 is TGTGCCAGCAGCCCCTACACCACTGAAGCTTTCTTT. Its translation is CASSPYTTEAFF. V usage is TRBV5-5 and J usage is TRBJ1-1; D not resolved. The CDR3 is 12 residues long. Germline assignment: CDR1 SGHKS and CDR2 YYEKEE (reference sequence). Trimming took 4 bases from V and 4 from J, leaving 8 bases between them.

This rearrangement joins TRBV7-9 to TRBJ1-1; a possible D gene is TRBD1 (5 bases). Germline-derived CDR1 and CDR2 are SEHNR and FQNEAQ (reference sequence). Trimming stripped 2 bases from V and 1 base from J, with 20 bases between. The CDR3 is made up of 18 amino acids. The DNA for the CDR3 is TGTGCCAGCAGCTTATTGATACTTGACGACGGGGGGAACACTGAAGCTTTCTTT. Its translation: CASSLLILDDGGNTEAFF.

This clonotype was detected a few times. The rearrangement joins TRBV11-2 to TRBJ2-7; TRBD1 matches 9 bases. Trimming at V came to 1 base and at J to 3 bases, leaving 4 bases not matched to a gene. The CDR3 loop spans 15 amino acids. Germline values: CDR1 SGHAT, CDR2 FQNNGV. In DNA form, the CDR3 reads TGTGCCAGCAGCTTAGGACCGGGACAGGGCTACGAGCAGTACTTC. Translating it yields CASSLGPGQGYEQYF.

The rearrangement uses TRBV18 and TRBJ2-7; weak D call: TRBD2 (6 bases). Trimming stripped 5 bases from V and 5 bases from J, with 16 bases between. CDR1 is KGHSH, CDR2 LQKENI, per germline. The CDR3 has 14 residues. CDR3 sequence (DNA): TGTGCCAGCTCAAGGCAGGGAGGATGGAACGAGCAGTACTTC. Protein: CASSRQGGWNEQYF.

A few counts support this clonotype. The CDR3 sequence: CASSRGSGNYGYTF. CDR3 DNA: TGTGCCAGCAGTAGAGGTTCAGGGAACTATGGCTACACCTTC. The chain couples TRBV6-2 or TRBV6-3 to TRBJ1-2; a possible D gene is TRBD1 (5 bases). Trimming stripped 5 bases from V and 2 bases from J, with 12 bases between. Germline V CDR1 and CDR2: MNHEY, SVGEGT. CDR3 length equals 14 residues.

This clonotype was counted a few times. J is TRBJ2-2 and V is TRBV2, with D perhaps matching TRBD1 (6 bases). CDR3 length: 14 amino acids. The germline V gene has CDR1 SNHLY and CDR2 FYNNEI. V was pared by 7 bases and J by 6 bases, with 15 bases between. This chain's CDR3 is CASTEETGPGELFF. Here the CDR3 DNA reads TGTGCCAGCACCGAGGAGACAGGACCCGGGGAGCTGTTTTTT.

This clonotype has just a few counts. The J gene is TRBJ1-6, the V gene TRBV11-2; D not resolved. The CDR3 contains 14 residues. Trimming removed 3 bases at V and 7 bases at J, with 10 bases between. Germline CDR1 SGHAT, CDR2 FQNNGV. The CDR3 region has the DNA TGTGCCAGCAGCTTCCTTCGCCCCAATTCACCCCTCCACTTT. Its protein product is CASSFLRPNSPLHF.

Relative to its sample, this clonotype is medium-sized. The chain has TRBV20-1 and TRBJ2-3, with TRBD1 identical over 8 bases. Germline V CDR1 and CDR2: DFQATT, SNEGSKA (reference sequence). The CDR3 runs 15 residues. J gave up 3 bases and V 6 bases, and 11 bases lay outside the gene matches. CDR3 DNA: TGCAGTGCCAATGGCGAGACAGGGGCGACAGATACGCAGTATTTT. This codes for CSANGETGATDTQYF.

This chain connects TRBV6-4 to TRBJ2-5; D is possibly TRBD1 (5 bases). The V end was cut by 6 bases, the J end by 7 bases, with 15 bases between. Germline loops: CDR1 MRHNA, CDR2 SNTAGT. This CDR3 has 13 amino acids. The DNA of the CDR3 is TGTGCCAGCAGCGTTGAAGAAAGGGGGACCCAGTACTTC. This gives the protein CASSVEERGTQYF.

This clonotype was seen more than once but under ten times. In DNA form, the CDR3 reads TGCAGTGCTAGGGGTTACAAGGAGCAGTACTTC. Its translation is CSARGYKEQYF. The chain couples TRBV20-1 to TRBJ2-7; D is uncertain. V was trimmed by 3 bases and J by 7 bases, leaving 10 bases between them. This CDR3 is built from 11 residues. The germline V gene has CDR1 DFQATT and CDR2 SNEGSKA (reference sequence).